This T cell receptor beta chain came from a study of beta chain features in type 1 diabetes. Study findings and constraints: Among patients, naive, central memory and Treg TCRB repertoires appeared more similar than among healthy donors. Moderate yet significant TCRB CDR3 shortening was seen in Type 1 diabetes patients in all four CD4+ subsets.

Each of the CD4+ naive, central memory, regulatory and stem cell-like memory populations was sorted via CD45RO/CCR7/CD25/CD127/CD95/CD27. In germline, CDR1 is MNHEY, CDR2 SVGAGI. V trimming: 2 bases; J trimming: 4 bases; junction bases outside the gene matches: 5. The CDR3 runs 15 residues. Investigators reverse transcribed all isolated RNA, so they sequenced expressed TCRB transcripts. Average reads for naive, central memory and regulatory T cell samples were several million. Libraries were prepared by immunoSEQ multiplex PCR; TCRdb keeps only in-frame clonotypes and omits some of them. The sample includes roughly 340,000 clones, approximately 13% of them seen just once. Concerning this clone itself: Its antigen is not known.

The TCR sequence derives from a woman aged 18-29 years with type 1 diabetes. Sequencing was carried out using naive CD4+ T cells from blood. This chain connects TRBV6-5 to TRBJ1-2; TRBD1 agrees at 9 bases. CDR3 loop: CASSYGQQGAYGYTF. CDR3 bases: TGTGCCAGCAGTTACGGGCAACAGGGGGCCTATGGCTACACCTTC.